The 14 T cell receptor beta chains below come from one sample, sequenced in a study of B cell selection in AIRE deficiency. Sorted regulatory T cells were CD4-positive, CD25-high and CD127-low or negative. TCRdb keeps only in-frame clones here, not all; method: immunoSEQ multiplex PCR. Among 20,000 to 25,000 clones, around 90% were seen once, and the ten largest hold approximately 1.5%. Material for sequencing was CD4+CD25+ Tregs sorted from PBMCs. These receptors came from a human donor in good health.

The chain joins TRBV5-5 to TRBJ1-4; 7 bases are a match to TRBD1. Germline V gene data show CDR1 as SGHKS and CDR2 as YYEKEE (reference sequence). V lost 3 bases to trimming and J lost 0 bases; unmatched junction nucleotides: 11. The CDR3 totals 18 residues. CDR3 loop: CASSSSGGAGATNEKLFF. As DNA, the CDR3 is TGTGCCAGCAGCTCCTCAGGGGGGGCTGGGGCAACTAATGAAAAACTGTTTTTT.

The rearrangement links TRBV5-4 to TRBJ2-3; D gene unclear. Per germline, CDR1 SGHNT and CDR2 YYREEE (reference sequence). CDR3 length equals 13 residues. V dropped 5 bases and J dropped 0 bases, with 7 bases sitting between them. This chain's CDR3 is CASSFDSTDTQYF. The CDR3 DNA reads TGTGCCAGCAGTTTTGATAGCACAGATACGCAGTATTTT.

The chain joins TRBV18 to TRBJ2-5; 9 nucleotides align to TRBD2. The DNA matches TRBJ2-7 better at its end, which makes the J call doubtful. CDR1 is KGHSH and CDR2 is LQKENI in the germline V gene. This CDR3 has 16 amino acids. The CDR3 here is CASSPPKASGTYEQYF. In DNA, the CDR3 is TGTGCCAGCTCACCACCGAAAGCTAGCGGGACGTACGAGCAGTACTTC.

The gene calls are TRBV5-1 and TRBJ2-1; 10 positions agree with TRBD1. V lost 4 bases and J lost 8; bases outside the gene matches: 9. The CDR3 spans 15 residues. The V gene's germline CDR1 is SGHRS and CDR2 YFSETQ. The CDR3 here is CASSGRDRGADEQFF. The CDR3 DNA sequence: TGCGCCAGCAGCGGACGGGACAGGGGTGCGGATGAGCAGTTCTTC.

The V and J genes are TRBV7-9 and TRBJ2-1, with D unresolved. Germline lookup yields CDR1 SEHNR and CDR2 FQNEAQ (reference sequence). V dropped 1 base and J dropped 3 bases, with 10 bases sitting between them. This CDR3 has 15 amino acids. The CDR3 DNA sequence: TGTGCCAGCAGCTTAGGCGGTACCGTCTACAATGAGCAGTTCTTC. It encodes CASSLGGTVYNEQFF. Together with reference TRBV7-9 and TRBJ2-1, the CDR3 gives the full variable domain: DTGVSQNPRHKITKRGQNVTFRCDPISEHNRLYWYRQTLGQGPEFLTYFQNEAQLEKSRLLSDRFSAERPKGSFSTLEIQRTEQGDSAMYLCASSLGGTVYNEQFFGPGTRLTVL.

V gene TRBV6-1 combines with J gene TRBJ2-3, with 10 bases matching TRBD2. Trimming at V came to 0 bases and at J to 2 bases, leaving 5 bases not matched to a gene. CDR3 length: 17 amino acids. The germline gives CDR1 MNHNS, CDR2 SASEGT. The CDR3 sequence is CASSEASSGGVTDTQYF. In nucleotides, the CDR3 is TGTGCCAGCAGTGAAGCTTCTAGCGGGGGCGTCACAGATACGCAGTATTTT.

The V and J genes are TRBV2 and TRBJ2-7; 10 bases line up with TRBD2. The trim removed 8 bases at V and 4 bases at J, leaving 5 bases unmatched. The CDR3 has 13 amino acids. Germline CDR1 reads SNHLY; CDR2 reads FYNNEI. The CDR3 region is CASATSGTYEQYF. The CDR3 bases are TGTGCCAGCGCAACTAGCGGGACGTACGAGCAGTACTTC.

The CDR3, as DNA: TGTGCCAGCAGTGAATTATTTGGCAGGGAGTCCTACAATGAGCAGTTCTTC. Amino acids: CASSELFGRESYNEQFF. V gene TRBV25-1 combines with J gene TRBJ2-1; D is tentatively TRBD1 or TRBD2 (5 bases each). The CDR3 length is 17 residues. Germline V lookup: CDR1 MGHDK, CDR2 SYGVNS. Trimming left V 1 base short and J 1 base short, with 14 bases between.

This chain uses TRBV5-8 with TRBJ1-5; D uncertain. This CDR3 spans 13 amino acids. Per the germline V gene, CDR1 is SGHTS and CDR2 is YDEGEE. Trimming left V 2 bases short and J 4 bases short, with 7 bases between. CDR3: CASSLGRNQPQHF. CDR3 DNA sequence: TGTGCCAGCAGCTTAGGACGGAATCAGCCCCAGCATTTT.

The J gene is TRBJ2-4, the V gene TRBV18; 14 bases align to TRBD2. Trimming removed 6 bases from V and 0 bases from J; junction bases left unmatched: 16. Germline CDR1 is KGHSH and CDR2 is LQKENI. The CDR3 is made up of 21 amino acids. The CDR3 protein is CASSPPKGLAGGLLAKNIQYF. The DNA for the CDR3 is TGTGCCAGCTCTCCTCCGAAAGGACTAGCGGGAGGTTTGTTAGCCAAAAACATTCAGTACTTC.

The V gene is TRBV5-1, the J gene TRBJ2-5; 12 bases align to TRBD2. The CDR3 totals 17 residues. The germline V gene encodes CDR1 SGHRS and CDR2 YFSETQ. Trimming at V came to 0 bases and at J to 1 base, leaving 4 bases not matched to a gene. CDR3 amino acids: CASSLGLAGGIQETQYF. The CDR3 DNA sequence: TGCGCCAGCAGCTTGGGGCTAGCGGGGGGGATCCAAGAGACCCAGTACTTC.

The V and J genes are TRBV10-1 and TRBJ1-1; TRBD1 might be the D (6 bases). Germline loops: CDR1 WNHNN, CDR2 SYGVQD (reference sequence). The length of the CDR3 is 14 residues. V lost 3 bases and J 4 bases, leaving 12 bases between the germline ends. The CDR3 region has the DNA TGCGCCAGCAGTGAAGAAGAAGGGGGCACTGAAGCTTTCTTT. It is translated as CASSEEEGGTEAFF.

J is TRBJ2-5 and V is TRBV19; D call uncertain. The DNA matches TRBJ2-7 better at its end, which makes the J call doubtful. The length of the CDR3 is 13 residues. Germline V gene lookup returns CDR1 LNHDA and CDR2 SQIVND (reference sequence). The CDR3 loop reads CASSIGLPYEQYF. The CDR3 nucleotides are TGTGCCAGTAGTATAGGCCTCCCCTACGAGCAGTACTTC.

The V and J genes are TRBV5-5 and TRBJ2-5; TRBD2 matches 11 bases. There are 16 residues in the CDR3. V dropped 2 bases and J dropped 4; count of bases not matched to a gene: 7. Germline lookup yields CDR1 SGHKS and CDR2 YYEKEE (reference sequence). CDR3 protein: CASSLLAGGPRETQYF. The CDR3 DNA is TGTGCCAGCAGCTTATTAGCGGGGGGGCCCAGAGAGACCCAGTACTTC. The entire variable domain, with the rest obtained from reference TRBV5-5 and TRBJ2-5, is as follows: DAGVTQSPTHLIKTRGQQVTLRCSPISGHKSVSWYQQVLGQGPQFIFQYYEKEERGRGNFPDRFSARQFPNYSSELNVNALLLGDSALYLCASSLLAGGPRETQYFGPGTRLLVL.